One sample yielded the 14 T cell receptor beta chains listed below, sequenced in a study of CD8+CD57+ T cells in acquired aplastic anemia (dated by TCRdb to 2016 to 2019). Instrument on record: Illumina HiSeq 2000. Genomic DNA served as template for TCR beta VDJ combination and CDR3 sequence profiling. TCRdb reprocessing: public reads trimmed at Q25 with fastp, clones called with MiXCR, in-frame beta chains kept. Every CDR3 protein is listed once, alongside the most common genes and DNA of its rows. Within this sample are a few hundred thousand distinct CDR3 sequences, with about 70% of them counted one time only. The ten most abundant clones make up 4% of the sample. Sequencing input: sorted CD4+, CD8+, or CD8+CD57+ T cells (not recorded which) from PBMCs. All receptors come from a human donor in good health, serving as a control.

This clonotype showed up many times. The V gene is TRBV25-1, the J gene TRBJ1-1; D is uncertain. The CDR3 contains 12 residues. V dropped 5 bases and J dropped 8 bases, with 12 bases sitting between them. Germline V gene sequence: CDR1 MGHDK, CDR2 SYGVNS. The DNA of the CDR3 is TGTGCCAGCAGTCTAGGCAGAAAAGAAGCTTTCTTT. It translates to CASSLGRKEAFF.

The chain uses TRBV20-1 and TRBJ2-7; D is uncertain. CDR1 DFQATT and CDR2 SNEGSKA come from the germline V gene (reference sequence). The CDR3 is made up of 15 amino acids. V was pared by 2 bases and J by 3 bases, with 17 bases between. CDR3 nucleotides: TGCAGTGCTAGACCAACGGGCAGCGCCAACTACGAGCAGTACTTC. It translates to CSARPTGSANYEQYF.

This clonotype was counted ten times or more. The chain combines TRBV7-2 with TRBJ1-1, with D possibly matching TRBD1 (5 bases). With 5 bases removed from V and 10 bases from J, the gap between germline ends came to 11 bases. Germline CDR1 reads SGHTA; CDR2 reads FQGNSA. The CDR3 is 11 amino acids. The CDR3: CASSPGQGAFF. The CDR3 coding sequence is TGTGCCAGCAGCCCAGGACAAGGAGCTTTCTTT.

The rearrangement links TRBV2 to TRBJ1-6; D gene unclear. V was pared by 6 bases and J by 4 bases, with 13 bases between. The CDR3 runs 15 residues. Looked up from germline, CDR1 is SNHLY and CDR2 is FYNNEI. CDR3 nucleotides: TGTGCCAGCAGCCGAACCGCGGAGTATAATTCACCCCTCCACTTT. Its translation: CASSRTAEYNSPLHF.

The V call is TRBV5-5, the J call TRBJ1-1; possible D gene TRBD1, 5 bases. V was trimmed by 4 bases and J by 1 base, leaving 11 bases between them. This CDR3 is 14 amino acids long. Germline V gene data show CDR1 as SGHKS and CDR2 as YYEKEE (reference sequence). The CDR3 sequence is CASSLSRANTEAFF. The CDR3 region has the DNA TGTGCCAGCAGCCTAAGCAGGGCGAACACTGAAGCTTTCTTT.

This chain joins TRBV7-2 and TRBJ2-7; 10 positions match TRBD1. The germline gives CDR1 SGHTA, CDR2 FQGNSA. The V and J ends lost 5 bases and 1 base, in that order; junction bases with no gene match: 5. The CDR3 is 15 residues long. CDR3 nucleotide sequence: TGTGCCAGCAGCCCGGGACAGGGGCATTCCTACGAGCAGTACTTC. It yields the protein CASSPGQGHSYEQYF.

In nucleotides, the CDR3 is TGTGCCAGCAGCGCAGGCGGGGGTAAGGGCACCGACCACTTT. Translated: CASSAGGGKGTDHF. The J gene is TRBJ1-6, the V gene TRBV9, with D perhaps matching TRBD1 (5 bases). There are 14 residues in the CDR3. V lost 3 bases and J lost 18, with 22 bases in between. CDR1 SGDLS and CDR2 YYNGEE come from the germline V gene.

This chain joins TRBV5-4 and TRBJ2-5, with TRBD2 matching 9 bases. Germline V gene lookup returns CDR1 SGHNT and CDR2 YYREEE (reference sequence). This CDR3 spans 17 amino acids. Trimming cost V 4 bases and J 5 bases; bases outside gene matches: 15. This CDR3 reads CASSPAGGSGGRETQYF. In nucleotides, the CDR3 is TGTGCCAGCAGCCCCGCGGGAGGGAGCGGGGGGCGGGAGACCCAGTACTTC.

This clonotype was seen repeatedly, ten times or more. The V call is TRBV20-1, the J call TRBJ1-2, with D uncertain. This CDR3 comprises 12 residues. Looked up from germline, CDR1 is DFQATT and CDR2 is SNEGSKA (reference sequence). Trimming shortened V by 1 base and J by 4 bases, and 7 bases separated the two germline ends. In DNA form, the CDR3 reads TGCAGTGCTAGAGTGACTAGCTATGGCTACACCTTC. Translation: CSARVTSYGYTF.

This clonotype has ten or more counts. The chain has TRBV19 and TRBJ1-5; D possibly corresponds to TRBD1 (5 bases). CDR1 and CDR2 (germline): LNHDA, SQIVND (reference sequence). Trimming took off 5 bases at V and 1 base at J, with 18 bases between the two ends. There are 17 residues in the CDR3. CDR3 loop: CASSLQALRGSNQPQHF. The DNA for the CDR3 is TGTGCCAGTAGTCTGCAGGCCCTACGGGGCAGCAATCAGCCCCAGCATTTT.

Of note for this clonotype: Relative to the germline gene, one junction end is altered; a read error may explain this. The rearrangement joins TRBV7-9 to TRBJ1-1; 9 nucleotides line up with TRBD1. CDR1 is SEHNR and CDR2 is FQNEAQ in the germline V gene (reference sequence). This CDR3 is built from 14 residues. The CDR3 DNA follows: TGTGCCAGCAGCTTGAGGACAGGGGAGGATTCACCCCTCTTT. It codes for CASSLRTGEDSPLF.

This clonotype was seen once. This rearrangement joins TRBV5-1 to TRBJ1-2; TRBD1 agrees at 8 bases. Germline lookup yields CDR1 SGHRS and CDR2 YFSETQ. With 4 bases clipped from V and 4 bases from J, the junction kept 12 bases outside the gene matches. The CDR3 consists of 16 residues. The CDR3, as DNA: TGCGCCAGCAGCATAGACACAGGGGGGTCAACCTATGGCTACACCTTC. Translating gives CASSIDTGGSTYGYTF.

This clonotype was detected ten times or more. The V and J genes are TRBV10-3 and TRBJ1-2, with 9 bases that match TRBD1. There are 14 residues in the CDR3. Germline V gene data show CDR1 as ENHRY and CDR2 as SYGVKD. V lost 4 bases to trimming and J lost 6 bases; unmatched junction nucleotides: 6. As DNA, the CDR3 is TGTGCCATCAGTGGCCGGGACAGGGTAGATGGCTACACCTTC. It codes for CAISGRDRVDGYTF.

The CDR3 region has the DNA TGTGCCACGGGACAGGGAGGTCAGCCCCAGCATTTT. It is translated as CATGQGGQPQHF. This sequence joins TRBV19 and TRBJ1-5, with 9 bases aligning to TRBD1. This CDR3 comprises 12 residues. J was trimmed by 6 bases and V by 10 bases; bases with no gene match: 4. Germline assignment: CDR1 LNHDA and CDR2 SQIVND (reference sequence).